This TCR beta chain was documented in a study of CD8 T cells in ankylosing spondylitis. The CDR3 covers 14 residues. Germline CDR1 SGHDN, CDR2 FVKESK. The V segment lost 6 bases and the J segment 1 base; nucleotides outside the gene matches: 2. The study's findings and limits: Some of these motif variants have turned up before, in reports on reactive arthritis synovial fluid and blood. A motif in TCR beta, a set of roughly 8 highly homologous variants, appeared characteristic of ankylosing spondylitis blood. Clones linked to disease were reported to show significant enrichment in matched ankylosing spondylitis synovial fluid. CD8+ by phenotype, disease-linked clones were relatively rare in peripheral blood.

This clonotype was detected ten times or more. What it binds is unknown. By quantitative 5'-RACE with molecular barcodes, the TCR beta libraries were made. Via MiXCR, TCRdb re-called the 5' RACE reads, giving one row per CDR3 protein. This table holds roughly 300,000 distinct CDR3 sequences, less than 10% found once. J is TRBJ2-2 and V is TRBV14; TRBD1 agrees at 7 bases. This receptor was taken from a male donor with ankylosing spondylitis. Sequencing was carried out using blood, either unsorted or a sorted T cell fraction (not recorded which). The CDR3 region has the DNA TGTGCCAGCAGGAGACAGGGGAACACCGGGGAGCTGTTTTTT. It codes for CASRRQGNTGELFF.